These 13 T cell receptor beta chains came from one sample sequenced in a study of blood T cell repertoires in COVID-19. Sequenced by immunoSEQ multiplex PCR; TCRdb stores in-frame clones only, minus some. Here the sample spans 150,000 to 180,000 clones, about 85% being singletons. Specimen: peripheral blood. All receptors come from a man in his sixties with COVID-19, enrolled during active disease.

The V call is TRBV2, the J call TRBJ1-1; D not resolved. The CDR3 spans 13 residues. From germline, CDR1 is SNHLY and CDR2 FYNNEI. Trimming shortened V by 5 bases and J by 6 bases, and 13 bases separated the two germline ends. The CDR3 DNA sequence: TGTGCCAGCAGTAACTTCAACGGGGCTGAAGCTTTCTTT. Translation: CASSNFNGAEAFF.

The chain uses TRBV29-1 and TRBJ2-7; a weak D match, TRBD1 (5 bases). Trimming pared 4 bases from V and 0 bases from J, leaving 13 bases between. Germline-derived CDR1 and CDR2 are SQVTM and ANQGSEA. CDR3 length equals 14 residues. The CDR3 loop reads CSVGQSPFSYEQYF. CDR3 in DNA: TGCAGCGTTGGACAGAGCCCCTTCTCCTACGAGCAGTACTTC.

As regards this clone: Since no conserved phenylalanine or tryptophan closes the CDR3, a read error is the likely cause. No DNA is shown, since the ends of the CDR3 on it are uncertain; the CDR3 is the one TCRdb lists. This rearrangement joins TRBV28 to TRBJ1-1; no check of the table's D call, TRBD1, against the DNA was made. CDR1 is MDHEN and CDR2 is SYDVKM in the germline V gene. Including both end residues, the CDR3 is 12 amino acids long. The CDR3 reads CASGTGALIRAL.

In nucleotides, the CDR3 is TGTGCCAGCAACTTGGACAGGCCGAACACTGAAGCTTTCTTT. It encodes CASNLDRPNTEAFF. This sequence joins TRBV6-6 and TRBJ1-1; the match to TRBD1 covers 7 bases. Germline loops: CDR1 MNHNY, CDR2 SVGAGI (reference sequence). CDR3 length equals 14 residues. The V segment lost 7 bases and the J segment 1 base; nucleotides outside the gene matches: 6.

The chain couples TRBV7-2 to TRBJ1-1, with D hard to call. Germline CDR1 is SGHTA and CDR2 is FQGNSA. With 1 base removed from V and 1 base from J, the gap between germline ends came to 7 bases. CDR3 length: 14 amino acids. The CDR3 DNA follows: TGTGCCAGCAGCTTAGGATCCGGGAACACTGAAGCTTTCTTT. Encoded protein: CASSLGSGNTEAFF.

This clone showed up just a few times. The J gene is TRBJ1-5, the V gene TRBV30; a possible D gene is TRBD1 (6 bases). Trimming left V 7 bases short and J 7 bases short, with 17 bases between. This CDR3 is built from 13 residues. CDR1 is GTSNPN and CDR2 is SVGIG in the germline V gene (reference sequence). CDR3 nucleotides: TGTGCCTTGGGGAGAGGGGGTGCCCAGCCCCAGCATTTT. Translating gives CALGRGGAQPQHF. The whole variable domain, filled in from reference TRBV30 and TRBJ1-5, reads SQTIHQWPATLVQPVGSPLSLECTVEGTSNPNLYWYRQAAGRGLQLLFYSVGIGQISSEVPQNLSASRPQDRQFILSSKKLLLSDSGFYLCALGRGGAQPQHFGDGTRLSIL.

The rearrangement joins TRBV6-2 or TRBV6-3 to TRBJ1-5; TRBD1 aligns across 7 bases. The J segment lost 3 bases and the V segment lost 6 bases, leaving 11 bases of the junction unmatched. Germline-derived CDR1 and CDR2 are MNHEY and SVGEGT. This CDR3 comprises 16 residues. For the CDR3, the DNA is TGTGCCAGCAGCCGACAGGGCGGACAGAACAATCAGCCCCAGCATTTT. Translation gives CASSRQGGQNNQPQHF.

The chain combines TRBV5-1 with TRBJ2-1; TRBD1 is a possible D gene (5 bases). Trimming removed 0 bases at V and 2 bases at J, with 9 bases between. The germline CDR1 and CDR2 sequences are SGHRS and YFSETQ. There are 15 residues in the CDR3. The DNA for the CDR3 is TGCGCCAGCAGCTTGGATACAGGCGCCTACAATGAGCAGTTCTTC. This translates into CASSLDTGAYNEQFF.

This chain links TRBV3-1 (or the pseudogene TRBV3-2) with TRBJ1-1; D remains unclear. Germline V gene data show CDR1 as LGHDT and CDR2 as YNNKEL (reference sequence). The ends were cut back, 1 base at V and 1 base at J, with 4 bases in the middle. CDR3 size: 13 residues. CDR3 DNA sequence: TGTGCCAGCAGCCAAGCAGGGAACACTGAAGCTTTCTTT. This encodes CASSQAGNTEAFF.

The CDR3 region is CASTDREVQPQHF. CDR3 in DNA: TGTGCCAGCACTGACAGAGAAGTCCAGCCCCAGCATTTT. The rearrangement links TRBV12-3 or TRBV12-4 to TRBJ1-5, with D possibly TRBD1 on 5 matching bases. The CDR3 has 13 residues. V was cut by 7 bases and J by 7 bases, with 14 bases left in between.

CDR3 DNA: TGTGCCAGCAGTTTCTCAGGGGCTGGAAACACCATATATTTT. Protein sequence: CASSFSGAGNTIYF. V gene TRBV28 combines with J gene TRBJ1-3; perhaps TRBD1 as D (6 bases). The V end was cut by 3 bases, the J end by 2 bases, with 8 bases between. Germline V gene sequence: CDR1 MDHEN, CDR2 SYDVKM. This CDR3 contains 14 residues.

This clone was observed a few times. V and J are TRBV4-3 and TRBJ1-1; tentative D call: TRBD1 (6 bases). Germline assignment: CDR1 LGHNA and CDR2 YSLEER. V was trimmed by 1 base and J by 3 bases, leaving 12 bases between them. This CDR3 has 15 amino acids. The DNA for the CDR3 is TGCGCCAGCAGCCAAGGCCGCAGGGGCTACACTGAAGCTTTCTTT. Translating it yields CASSQGRRGYTEAFF.

The V call is TRBV7-2, the J call TRBJ2-3; weak D call: TRBD2 (5 bases). The CDR3 runs 12 residues. The germline V gene encodes CDR1 SGHTA and CDR2 FQGNSA. Between the trimmed V and J ends, which lost 6 bases and 4 bases, there was a span of 8 bases. CDR3 amino acids: CASSGSADTQYF. The DNA for the CDR3 is TGTGCCAGCAGTGGTAGCGCAGATACGCAGTATTTT.